Below, 5 T cell receptor beta chains from the same sample are listed, as sequenced in a study of OX40 agonist ivuxolimab in advanced cancers. TCRdb's copy holds only in-frame clones and misses some; the assay was immunoSEQ multiplex PCR. This table holds more than 95,000 clones, roughly 92% found once. The sample was CD4+ or CD8+ T cells sorted from blood, taken in a trial of the OX40 agonist ivuxolimab. The receptor source for this set is an adult with an advanced solid tumor such as melanoma, head and neck, liver or kidney cancer.

The chain uses TRBV18 and TRBJ2-1; no firm D call. Germline V CDR1 and CDR2: KGHSH, LQKENI. The ends were cut back, 1 base at V and 5 bases at J, with 6 bases in the middle. The CDR3 totals 13 residues. The CDR3 is CASSPLADNEQFF. For the CDR3, the DNA is TGTGCCAGCTCACCACTGGCGGACAATGAGCAGTTCTTC.

The V and J genes are TRBV18 and TRBJ1-5, with TRBD1 as a possible D gene (5 bases). V lost 3 bases and J 4 bases, leaving 13 bases between the germline ends. CDR1 and CDR2 from the germline V gene are KGHSH and LQKENI. This CDR3 is 15 amino acids long. The DNA for the CDR3 is TGTGCCAGCTCACCGTCCGGGGGATTAAATCAGCCCCAGCATTTT. Its translation: CASSPSGGLNQPQHF.

The CDR3 DNA sequence: TGTGCCAGCAGCTTGGGGACAGGGGGTGAGCAGTTCTTC. Translation: CASSLGTGGEQFF. This chain joins TRBV7-2 and TRBJ2-1, with 11 bases lining up with TRBD1. Germline-derived CDR1 and CDR2 are SGHTA and FQGNSA. V lost 3 bases to trimming and J lost 9 bases; unmatched junction nucleotides: 1. The CDR3 runs 13 residues.

This chain connects TRBV19 to TRBJ1-3; TRBD1 is a possible D gene (5 bases). CDR1 is LNHDA and CDR2 is SQIVND in the germline V gene (reference sequence). Trimming removed 1 base at V and 6 bases at J, with 10 bases between. The CDR3 spans 14 residues. For the CDR3, the DNA is TGTGCCAGTAGTATAGGAGGGGCGGTAAACACCATATATTTT. It yields the protein CASSIGGAVNTIYF.

The chain carries TRBV5-8 and TRBJ1-2; D is possibly TRBD1 (5 bases). Germline V gives CDR1 SGHTS, CDR2 YDEGEE. V lost 4 bases and J lost 1, with 14 bases in between. The CDR3 has 15 amino acids. In DNA, the CDR3 is TGTGCCAGCAGCCCCGGGACGGGTTATAACTATGGCTACACCTTC. Its translation: CASSPGTGYNYGYTF.